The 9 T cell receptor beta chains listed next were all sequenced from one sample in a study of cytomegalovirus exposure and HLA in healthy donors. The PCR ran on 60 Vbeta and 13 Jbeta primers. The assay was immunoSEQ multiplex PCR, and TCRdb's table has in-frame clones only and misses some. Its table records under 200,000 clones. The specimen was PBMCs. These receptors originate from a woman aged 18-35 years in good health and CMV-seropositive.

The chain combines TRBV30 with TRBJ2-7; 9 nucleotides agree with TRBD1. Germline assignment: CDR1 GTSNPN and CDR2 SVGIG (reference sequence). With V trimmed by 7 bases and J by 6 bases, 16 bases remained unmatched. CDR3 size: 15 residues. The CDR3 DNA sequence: TGTGCCTCCTCCGTGCCCGGGACAGGGAACCGCGAGCAGTACTTC. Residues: CASSVPGTGNREQYF.

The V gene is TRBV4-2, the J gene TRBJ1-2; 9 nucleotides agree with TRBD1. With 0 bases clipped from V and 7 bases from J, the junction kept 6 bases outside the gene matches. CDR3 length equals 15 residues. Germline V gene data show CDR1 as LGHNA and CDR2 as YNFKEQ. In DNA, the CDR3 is TGTGCCAGCAGCCAAGATACAGGGGGCGCATCTGGCTACACCTTC. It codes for CASSQDTGGASGYTF.

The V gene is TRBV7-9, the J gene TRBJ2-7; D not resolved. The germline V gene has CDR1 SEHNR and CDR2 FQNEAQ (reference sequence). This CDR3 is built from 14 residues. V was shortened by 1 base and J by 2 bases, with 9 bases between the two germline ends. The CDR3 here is CASSLGGSTYEQYF. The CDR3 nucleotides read TGTGCCAGCAGCTTAGGAGGTTCTACCTACGAGCAGTACTTC.

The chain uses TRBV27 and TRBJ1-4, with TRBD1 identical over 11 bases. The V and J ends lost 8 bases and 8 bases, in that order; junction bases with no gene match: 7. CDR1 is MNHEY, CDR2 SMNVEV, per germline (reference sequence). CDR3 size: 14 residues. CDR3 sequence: CASGSGTGGEKLFF. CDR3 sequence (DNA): TGTGCCAGCGGGAGTGGGACAGGGGGAGAAAAACTGTTTTTT.

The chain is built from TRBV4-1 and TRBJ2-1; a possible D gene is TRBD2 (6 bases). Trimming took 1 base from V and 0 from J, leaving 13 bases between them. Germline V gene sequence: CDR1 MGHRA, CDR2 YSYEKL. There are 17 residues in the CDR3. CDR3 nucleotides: TGCGCCAGCAGCCAAGTCCTAGCCGGGAGCTCCTACAATGAGCAGTTCTTC. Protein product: CASSQVLAGSSYNEQFF.

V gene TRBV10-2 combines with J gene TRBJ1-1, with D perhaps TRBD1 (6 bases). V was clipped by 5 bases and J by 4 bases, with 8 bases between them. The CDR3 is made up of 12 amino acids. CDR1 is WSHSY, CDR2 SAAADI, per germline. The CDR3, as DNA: TGCGCCAGCAGTAAAGGGGGCACTGAAGCTTTCTTT. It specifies CASSKGGTEAFF.

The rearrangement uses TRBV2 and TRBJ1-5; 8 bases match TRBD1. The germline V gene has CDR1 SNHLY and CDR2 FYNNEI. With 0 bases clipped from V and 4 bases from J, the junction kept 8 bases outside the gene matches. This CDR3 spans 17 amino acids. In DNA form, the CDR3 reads TGTGCCAGCAGTGAAGCGCTCGGCAGGGGGCCAAATCAGCCCCAGCATTTT. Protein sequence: CASSEALGRGPNQPQHF.

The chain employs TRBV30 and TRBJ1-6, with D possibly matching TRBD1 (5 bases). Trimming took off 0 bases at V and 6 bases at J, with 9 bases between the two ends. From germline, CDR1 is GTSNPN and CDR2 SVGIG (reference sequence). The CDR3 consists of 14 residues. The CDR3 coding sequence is TGTGCCTGGAGTGTGTGGGGGGGTAATTCACCCCTCCACTTT. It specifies CAWSVWGGNSPLHF.

The DNA of the CDR3 is TGTGCCAGCAGTTCCCGGGGTGGAAATCAGCCCCAGCATTTT. It is translated as CASSSRGGNQPQHF. V gene TRBV6-6 combines with J gene TRBJ1-5; D is unclear. V was clipped by 4 bases and J by 4 bases, with 11 bases between them. This CDR3 is built from 14 residues. From germline, CDR1 is MNHNY and CDR2 SVGAGI (reference sequence).